Listed below are T cell receptor beta chains from one sample, sequenced in a study of CD4 and CD8 cells across lung adenocarcinoma regions. MiXCR was run by TCRdb on the PCR reads, yielding one entry per CDR3 protein. Of some 16,000 distinct CDR3 sequences in the sample, approximately 50% were seen once. Input material: CD8+ T cells from the center of a lung tumor. These receptors all come from a female donor with lung adenocarcinoma. The CD4 and CD8 labels of this study may be unreliable. Both conserved end residues are part of each CDR3. A D gene is named only where the DNA matches it firmly. Some rows have no size entry. The others give once, few or many, or a class for an expanded clone.

v_gene	abundance	j_gene	d_gene	CDR3nt	CDR3aa
TRBV7-2	NA	TRBJ2-7	NA	TGTGCCAGCGGCCGTGACCCAGATACGCAGTACTTC	CASGRDPDTQYF
TRBV4-2	many	TRBJ1-2	NA	TGTGCCAGCAGCCAAGAGATTGTGGCAGGGAATGGCTACACCTTC	CASSQEIVAGNGYTF
TRBV6-5	NA	TRBJ2-3	NA	TGTGCCAGCAGTTACTCGGTGGCGGCTGTGAGCACAGATACGCAGTTTTTT	CASSYSVAAVSTDTQFF
TRBV29-1	few	TRBJ1-1	TRBD1	TGCAGCGTGAAGGACAGGGCGAACACTGAAGCTTTCTTT	CSVKDRANTEAFF
TRBV6-2/TRBV6-3	NA	TRBJ1-5	NA	TGTGCCAGCAGTCCCGGGGAGGGCGGGCAGCCCCAGCATTTT	CASSPGEGGQPQHF
TRBV6-1	NA	TRBJ2-5	TRBD2	TGTGCCAGCAGCGCTCTCTCTAGCGGGGGCCAAGAGACCCAGTACTTC	CASSALSSGGQETQYF
TRBV29-1	NA	TRBJ2-7	NA	TGCAGCGTTGGGGCGGCGGCTGAATCCTACAATGCGCAGTACTTC	CSVGAAAESYNAQYF
TRBV9	NA	TRBJ1-2	NA	TGTGCCAGCAGCCTCCGGGGGGGGCAGACAGGCTACACCTTC	CASSLRGGQTGYTF
TRBV6-1	NA	TRBJ2-3	NA	TGTGCCAGCCGTCAGGTAGAGACGCAGTACTTT	CASRQVETQYF
TRBV27	NA	TRBJ1-1	NA	TGTGCCAGCAGTTTTGGGATTTCGAACACTGAAGCTTTCTTT	CASSFGISNTEAFF
TRBV30	few	TRBJ1-6	TRBD1	TGTGCCTGGAGTGTCAGGACAGGGGGGCCCCTCCACTTT	CAWSVRTGGPLHF
TRBV6-5	medium-sized	TRBJ1-1	TRBD1	TGTGCCAGCAGTTTGGCGACAGGGGGATATACTGAAGCTTTCTTT	CASSLATGGYTEAFF
TRBV6-1	medium-sized	TRBJ1-1	TRBD1	TGTGCCAGCAGGAAGTCAGGGGGCCGTCGAGAGACTGAAGCTTTCTTT	CASRKSGGRRETEAFF
TRBV10-1	many	TRBJ2-5	NA	TGCGCCAGCAGTGACCAGTACCAAGAGACCCAGTACTTC	CASSDQYQETQYF
TRBV4-1	many	TRBJ1-2	NA	TGCGCCAGCAGCCAAGATCGTCAGGGTAACTATGGCTACACCTTC	CASSQDRQGNYGYTF
TRBV11-2	NA	TRBJ1-3	NA	TGTGCCAGCAGCGAACTTGGGGGCTCTGGAAACACCATATATTTT	CASSELGGSGNTIYF
TRBV10-3	few	TRBJ2-5	TRBD2	TGTGCCATCAGTGTGAACCCCCGGGGGGGAGAGACCCAGTACTTC	CAISVNPRGGETQYF
TRBV14	medium-sized	TRBJ1-2	NA	TGTGCCAGCAGCCACTTACAGGGACTGGGTAATGGCTACACCTTC	CASSHLQGLGNGYTF
TRBV6-5	NA	TRBJ2-3	NA	TGTGCCAGCGGTTCGGGGCGGGGAGGCACAGACATTCAGTACTTT	CASGSGRGGTDIQYF
TRBV4-1	NA	TRBJ2-1	TRBD1	TGCGCCAGCAGCCCGCAGGGGGCGCTTTACAATGAGCAGTTCTTC	CASSPQGALYNEQFF